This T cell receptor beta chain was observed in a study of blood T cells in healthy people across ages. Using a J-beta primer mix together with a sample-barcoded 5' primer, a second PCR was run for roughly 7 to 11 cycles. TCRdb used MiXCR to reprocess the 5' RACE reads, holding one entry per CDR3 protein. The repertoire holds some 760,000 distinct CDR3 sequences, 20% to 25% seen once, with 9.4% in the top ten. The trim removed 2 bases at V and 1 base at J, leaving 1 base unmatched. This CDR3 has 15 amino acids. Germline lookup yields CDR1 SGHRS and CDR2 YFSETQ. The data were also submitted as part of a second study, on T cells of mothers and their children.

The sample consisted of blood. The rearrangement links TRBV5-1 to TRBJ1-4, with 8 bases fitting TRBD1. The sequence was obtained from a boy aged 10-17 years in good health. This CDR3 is CASSLDRGTNEKLFF. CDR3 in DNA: TGCGCCAGCAGCTTAGACAGGGGAACTAATGAAAAACTGTTTTTT.